Sequencing of this T cell receptor (beta chain) was carried out in a study of naive CD8 T cells in extremely preterm neonates. Extremely preterm deliveries at about 23-28 weeks of gestation provided the preterm samples. Pregnancies with fetal demise were excluded. Germline CDR1 reads MRHNA; CDR2 reads SNTAGT. The ends were cut back, 6 bases at V and 4 bases at J, with 7 bases in the middle. The CDR3 consists of 11 residues. Only in-frame clones appear in the TCRdb table, and some are missing; sequencing was by immunoSEQ multiplex PCR. The data hold more than 20,000 clones, with 70% to 90% observed a single time. General observations from the study: Preterm neonates shared more CDR3 nucleotide sequences (roughly 2.7%) than older groups. Limitations included small sample size and variable preterm productive templates. Preterm CDR3s were shorter than older groups', with fewer N additions and less trimming. Preterm neonate repertoires were significantly less rich by iChao1 than others.

Details on this clone: The antigen remains undetermined.

The sample comprised naive CD8+ T cells from cord blood. This clonotype was sampled from a boy who was born preterm. V and J are TRBV6-4 and TRBJ2-7; D possibly corresponds to TRBD1 (6 bases). Written as DNA, the CDR3 is TGTGCCAGCAGGCAGGGGTACGAGCAGTACTTC. Protein: CASRQGYEQYF.